The rows below give T cell receptor beta chains drawn from one sample of a study of CD8+CD57+ T cells in acquired aplastic anemia. In TCRdb, the reads were re-called with MiXCR into one record per CDR3 protein. The repertoire holds some 220,000 distinct CDR3 sequences, with almost 35% as singletons. Sequencing input: sorted CD4+, CD8+, or CD8+CD57+ T cells (not recorded which) from PBMCs. These receptors came from a human donor in good health, serving as a control. Both conserved end residues are part of each CDR3. D genes are given only for firm matches. Expanded clones are given a class, and other clones once, few, many or no size at all.

CDR3 protein	CDR3 DNA	D gene	V gene	J gene	clone size
CATSDSTKGGQPQHF	TGTGCCACCAGTGATAGCACAAAGGGGGGTCAGCCCCAGCATTTT	.	TRBV24-1	TRBJ1-5	.
CEAEGALANYGYTF	TGTGAGGCGGAGGGGGCGCTTGCTAACTATGGCTACACCTTC	TRBD1	TRBV6-1	TRBJ1-2	many
CSVYGSGDSGYGTQYF	TGCAGCGTGTATGGGTCAGGGGATAGCGGGTATGGGACCCAGTACTTC	.	TRBV29-1	TRBJ2-5	.
CASMRMGDTQYF	TGTGCCAGCATGCGTATGGGGGATACGCAGTATTTT	.	TRBV7-3	TRBJ2-3	.
CASSPDPTGIDTGELFF	TGTGCCAGCAGCCCCGACCCGACAGGGATTGACACCGGGGAGCTGTTTTTT	TRBD1	TRBV7-3	TRBJ2-2	.
CAISAGNEQFF	TGTGCCATCAGTGCGGGAAATGAGCAGTTCTTC	.	TRBV10-3	TRBJ2-1	.
CASSAEPGNTEAFF	TGTGCCAGCAGCGCCGAACCAGGGAACACTGAAGCTTTCTTT	.	TRBV9	TRBJ1-1	many
CASGRGTNYGYTF	TGTGCCAGTGGTAGGGGAACTAACTATGGCTACACCTTC	.	TRBV19	TRBJ1-2	many
CSARDRILSTDTQYF	TGCAGTGCTAGAGATCGGATACTAAGCACAGATACGCAGTATTTT	.	TRBV20-1	TRBJ2-3	many
CAISESPSPLHF	TGTGCCATCAGTGAGTCGCCTTCACCCCTCCACTTT	.	TRBV10-3	TRBJ1-6	many
CASSHLGGGNNQPQHF	TGTGCCAGCAGCCACTTAGGGGGAGGGAACAATCAGCCCCAGCATTTT	.	TRBV3-1	TRBJ1-5	few
CASSLAALVGNKNNEQFF	TGTGCCAGCAGCTTAGCGGCTTTGGTGGGGAACAAAAACAATGAGCAGTTCTTC	.	TRBV7-2	TRBJ2-1	many
CASSLPTGHSGNTIYF	TGTGCCAGCAGCCTACCGACAGGACACTCTGGAAACACCATATATTTT	.	TRBV5-4	TRBJ1-3	few
CASSTRDREEAFF	TGTGCCAGCAGTACTCGGGACAGGGAAGAAGCTTTCTTT	TRBD1	TRBV2	TRBJ1-1	few
CSALPVAANYGYTF	TGCAGTGCTCTACCGGTGGCAGCTAACTATGGCTACACCTTC	.	TRBV20-1	TRBJ1-2	.
CASSYRGAQGYEQYF	TGTGCCAGCAGTTATCGGGGGGCCCAGGGGTACGAGCAGTACTTC	.	TRBV6-5	TRBJ2-7	many
CAPQGYSYEQYF	TGTGCCCCTCAAGGTTATTCCTACGAGCAGTACTTC	.	TRBV19	TRBJ2-7	many
CATSRGASSEAFF	TGTGCCACCAGCAGAGGGGCGAGCAGTGAAGCTTTCTTT	.	TRBV15	TRBJ1-1	.
CASSLEIGVTEAFF	TGCGCCAGCAGCTTGGAAATTGGGGTCACTGAAGCTTTCTTT	.	TRBV5-1	TRBJ1-1	.
CSAPGRQGVNTEAFF	TGCAGTGCACCAGGGCGGCAGGGCGTGAACACTGAAGCTTTCTTT	.	TRBV20-1	TRBJ1-1	.
CSARDPAGEETQYF	TGCAGTGCTAGAGACCCAGCGGGGGAAGAGACCCAGTACTTC	TRBD2	TRBV20-1	TRBJ2-5	.
CASSTGERGTDTQYF	TGTGCCAGCAGTACAGGGGAACGGGGCACAGATACGCAGTATTTT	TRBD1	TRBV10-3	TRBJ2-3	once
CASSPSGGNSYEQYF	TGTGCCAGCAGCCCGAGCGGGGGAAACTCCTACGAGCAGTACTTC	TRBD2	TRBV7-2	TRBJ2-7	many
CASLNYRGRTEAFF	TGTGCCAGCCTAAACTACCGGGGTAGGACTGAAGCTTTCTTT	.	TRBV6-1	TRBJ1-1	.
CASSLVPQGEQYF	TGCGCCAGCAGCTTGGTTCCCCAAGGCGAGCAGTACTTC	.	TRBV5-1	TRBJ2-7	many
CASSIAYNEQFF	TGCGCCAGCAGCATAGCCTACAATGAGCAGTTCTTC	.	TRBV4-3	TRBJ2-1	few
CASREGGSTDTQYF	TGTGCCAGCAGGGAGGGGGGAAGCACAGATACGCAGTATTTT	.	TRBV12-3/TRBV12-4	TRBJ2-3	many
CASSENRQSTEAFF	TGTGCCAGCAGTGAGAACAGGCAGAGCACTGAAGCTTTCTTT	.	TRBV6-4	TRBJ1-1	many
CSASLLAGGPYGGELFF	TGCAGTGCTAGTTTACTAGCGGGAGGGCCTTACGGCGGGGAGCTGTTTTTT	TRBD2	TRBV20-1	TRBJ2-2	many
CSVITGNTEAFF	TGCAGCGTGATTACAGGGAACACTGAAGCTTTCTTT	.	TRBV29-1	TRBJ1-1	.
CSVDGGRTRGMNTEAFF	TGCAGCGTTGATGGCGGCAGGACGCGGGGGATGAACACTGAAGCTTTCTTT	.	TRBV29-1	TRBJ1-1	.
CASKETQYF	TGTGCCAGCAAAGAGACCCAGTACTTC	.	TRBV27	TRBJ2-5	many
CASSSSGQYNEQFF	TGTGCCAGCAGCTCTTCGGGACAGTACAATGAGCAGTTCTTC	TRBD1	TRBV7-3	TRBJ2-1	many
CSVEANWGQETQYF	TGCAGCGTTGAAGCAAACTGGGGGCAAGAGACCCAGTACTTC	.	TRBV29-1	TRBJ2-5	.
CSVGAGGPDTEAFF	TGCAGCGTTGGTGCAGGGGGCCCGGACACTGAAGCTTTCTTT	TRBD1	TRBV29-1	TRBJ1-1	.
CSASVGRGLNQPQHF	TGCAGTGCTAGTGTTGGCAGGGGACTCAATCAGCCCCAGCATTTT	.	TRBV20-1	TRBJ1-5	many
CSGFVGGYTF	TGCAGCGGATTCGTCGGGGGCTACACCTTC	.	TRBV29-1	TRBJ1-2	.
CACSTGGHDYYTF	TGTGCCTGCAGCACAGGGGGCCATGACTACTACACCTTC	TRBD1	TRBV6-1	TRBJ1-2	.
CASSAPTSGGADTQYF	TGTGCCAGCAGCGCCCCTACTAGCGGAGGAGCAGATACGCAGTATTTT	TRBD2	TRBV9	TRBJ2-3	many
CASSDLRSSYNEQFF	TGTGCCAGCAGCGATCTACGAAGCTCCTACAATGAGCAGTTCTTC	.	TRBV7-9	TRBJ2-1	many
CASSTTGVENEQFF	TGTGCCAGCTCAACGACAGGCGTCGAAAATGAGCAGTTCTTC	.	TRBV18	TRBJ2-1	few
CSAVGLAGTRQYF	TGCAGTGCGGTGGGACTAGCGGGTACAAGGCAGTACTTC	TRBD2	TRBV20-1	TRBJ2-7	many
CASSLRRATYEQYF	TGTGCCAGCAGCCTTAGGAGGGCAACCTACGAGCAGTACTTC	.	TRBV11-2	TRBJ2-7	many
CASSLGTSGGRRRRYYNEQFF	TGTGCCAGCAGCTTAGGGACTAGCGGGGGTAGGAGAAGAAGGTATTACAATGAGCAGTTCTTC	TRBD2	TRBV13	TRBJ2-1	.